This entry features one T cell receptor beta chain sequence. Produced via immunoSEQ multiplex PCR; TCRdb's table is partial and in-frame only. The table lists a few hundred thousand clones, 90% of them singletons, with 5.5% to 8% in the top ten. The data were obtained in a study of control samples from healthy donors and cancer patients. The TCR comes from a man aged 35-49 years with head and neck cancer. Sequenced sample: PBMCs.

CDR3 coding DNA: TGTGCCAGCAGCAACCTGGAGGAAGGGGCGCGGGGCGAGCAGTACTTC. Its translation: CASSNLEEGARGEQYF. The chain carries TRBV21-1 and TRBJ2-7; the table's D call, TRBD2, was not checked against the DNA. TRBV21-1 is reported as a pseudogene. The CDR3 has 16 amino acids.